This T cell receptor beta chain emerged from a study of cytomegalovirus exposure and HLA in healthy donors. Regarding the study as a whole: Overall, around 160 TCR beta chains were annotated as cytomegalovirus-associated. Later on, analysis showed that most CMV-associated TCR beta chains appeared to be HLA-restricted. Reported results showed that the classifier diagnosed cytomegalovirus status with high specificity and sensitivity.

This PCR relied on a set of 60 Vbeta primers and 13 Jbeta primers. Produced via immunoSEQ multiplex PCR; TCRdb's table is partial and in-frame only. This sample has about 160,000 clones; about 81% occur once, and the top ten carry roughly 2%. Remarks on this clone: Its antigen is currently unknown.

The V segment lost 3 bases and the J segment 5 bases; nucleotides outside the gene matches: 0. From germline, CDR1 is SEHNR and CDR2 FQNEAQ (reference sequence). This CDR3 is 15 amino acids long. This chain links TRBV7-9 with TRBJ2-3; 15 bases fit TRBD2. Sequenced material: PBMCs. This receptor was identified in a woman under 30 in good health and CMV-seronegative. In nucleotides, the CDR3 is TGTGCCAGCAGCTTGGGACTAGCGGGAGGAGATACGCAGTATTTT. Translated: CASSLGLAGGDTQYF. The whole variable domain, remainder taken from reference TRBV7-9 and TRBJ2-3, is DTGVSQNPRHKITKRGQNVTFRCDPISEHNRLYWYRQTLGQGPEFLTYFQNEAQLEKSRLLSDRFSAERPKGSFSTLEIQRTEQGDSAMYLCASSLGLAGGDTQYFGPGTRLTVL.